One and the same sample provided the 5 T cell receptor beta chains below, sequenced in a study of long-term antiretroviral therapy in people with HIV. Run at survey level, the immunoSEQ assay was version v3.0. Profiled with immunoSEQ multiplex PCR; TCRdb holds only in-frame clones, not every one. In the table there are 20,000 to 25,000 clones, 76% of which are singletons. The input for sequencing was unsorted PBMCs, taken around 1.8 years before starting antiretroviral therapy. The receptors stem from a woman in her forties with HIV.

The chain uses TRBV7-8 and TRBJ1-2; D remains ambiguous. CDR1 is SGHVS, CDR2 FQNEAQ, per germline. The CDR3 loop spans 13 amino acids. V was clipped by 5 bases and J by 8 bases, with 15 bases between them. CDR3 region: CASSHETPQGYTF. CDR3 nucleotides: TGTGCCAGCAGCCACGAAACTCCTCAGGGCTACACCTTC.

This chain uses TRBV7-8 with TRBJ2-5; TRBD2 matches at 10 bases. The CDR3 sequence is 16 residues long. From germline, CDR1 is SGHVS and CDR2 FQNEAQ. J gave up 4 bases and V 5 bases, and 10 bases lay outside the gene matches. The CDR3 sequence: CASSPPLAGGRETQYF. DNA for the CDR3: TGTGCCAGCAGCCCACCATTAGCGGGAGGACGAGAGACCCAGTACTTC.

The rearrangement links TRBV9 to TRBJ2-3, with 9 bases lining up with TRBD2. The CDR3 consists of 16 residues. V was pared by 4 bases and J by 4 bases, with 10 bases of the junction left unmatched. The germline CDR1 and CDR2 sequences are SGDLS and YYNGEE. The CDR3, as DNA: TGTGCCAGCAGCTGGGTCGGGACTAGCTTTGCAGATACGCAGTATTTT. Its protein is CASSWVGTSFADTQYF.

The chain employs TRBV5-8 and TRBJ2-1; D unclear. V dropped 3 bases and J dropped 4 bases, with 14 bases sitting between them. Germline V gene lookup returns CDR1 SGHTS and CDR2 YDEGEE. CDR3 length: 15 residues. The CDR3 loop is CASSYGSISYNEQFF. DNA of the CDR3: TGTGCCAGCAGCTATGGTTCCATTTCGTACAATGAGCAGTTCTTC.

The gene calls are TRBV10-3 and TRBJ2-3; D is unclear. Deletions cut 0 bases from V and 0 bases from J, with 7 bases between. CDR1 and CDR2 from the germline V gene are ENHRY and SYGVKD. CDR3 length: 15 residues. In nucleotides, the CDR3 is TGTGCCATCAGTGAGTCAGAATCTAGCACAGATACGCAGTATTTT. It encodes CAISESESSTDTQYF.